A selection of T cell receptor beta chains follows, all from one sample in a study of T cell repertoires in cytomegalovirus infection. One entry per CDR3 protein, called by TCRdb with MiXCR from the reads. The sample contains under 90,000 distinct CDR3 sequences, approximately 22% of which appear only once. Their antigens are not known. What was sequenced was PBMCs, sequenced either directly or after in vitro stimulation (not recorded which). Receptor source: a human donor in good health (CMV status not recorded). Some clones in this sample may be carry-over from other donors' samples. Each CDR3 is given with its conserved first and last residue. Each record gives: clone size, J gene, D gene, V gene, CDR3 protein, CDR3 DNA. D genes are given only for firm matches. Size values are once, few and many counts, or a class for expanded clones, and some rows have none.

>many|TRBJ2-3|TRBD2|TRBV7-8
CASSSGTSSTDTQYF
TGTGCCAGCAGCTCCGGGACTAGCAGCACAGATACGCAGTATTTT
>NA|TRBJ2-1|TRBD2|TRBV20-1
CSAPASSSGSREQFF
TGCAGTGCTCCAGCAAGTTCTAGCGGGAGTCGTGAGCAGTTCTTC
>NA|TRBJ2-1|NA|TRBV6-2/TRBV6-3
CASSPDAPGQFF
TGTGCCAGCAGTCCGGATGCCCCTGGGCAGTTCTTC
>few|TRBJ2-6|NA|TRBV19
CASSIGQPSGANVLTF
TGTGCCAGTAGTATCGGACAGCCGTCTGGGGCCAACGTCCTGACTTTC
>many|TRBJ2-1|NA|TRBV6-2/TRBV6-3
CASSLEGSYNEQFF
TGTGCCAGCAGTTTGGAGGGCTCCTACAATGAGCAGTTCTTC
>few|TRBJ2-5|NA|TRBV29-1
CSVESDQTQYF
TGCAGCGTTGAAAGTGACCAGACCCAGTACTTC
>NA|TRBJ2-7|NA|TRBV9
CASSVDPDAYEQYF
TGTGCCAGCAGCGTAGACCCCGACGCCTACGAGCAGTACTTC
>few|TRBJ2-2|NA|TRBV27
CASTPGGGQVNTGELFF
TGTGCCAGCACCCCGGGGGGGGGACAGGTGAACACCGGGGAGCTGTTTTTT
>few|TRBJ2-5|TRBD2|TRBV12-3/TRBV12-4
CASTQRGRLRETQYF
TGTGCCAGCACCCAACGCGGGAGGCTCCGGGAGACCCAGTACTTC
>NA|TRBJ2-5|NA|TRBV24-1
CATSDSRGSETQYF
TGTGCCACCAGTGACAGCAGGGGCTCCGAGACCCAGTACTTC
>few|TRBJ2-1|NA|TRBV11-2
CASSLEAGSYNEQFF
TGTGCCAGCAGCTTAGAGGCGGGCTCCTACAATGAGCAGTTCTTC
>NA|TRBJ2-1|NA|TRBV19
CASSIDRGSLSYNEQFF
TGTGCCAGTAGTATAGATAGGGGAAGCCTCTCCTACAATGAGCAGTTCTTC
>many|TRBJ2-7|TRBD2|TRBV27
CASSLVSSGRAHEQYF
TGTGCCAGCAGTTTAGTATCTAGCGGGAGGGCGCACGAGCAGTACTTC
>NA|TRBJ2-2|TRBD2|TRBV5-1
CASSLVGRLADAGELFF
TGCGCCAGCAGCTTGGTCGGACGACTAGCGGATGCCGGGGAGCTGTTTTTT
>few|TRBJ1-3|TRBD1|TRBV7-2
CASSLRTGGFSGNTIYF
TGTGCCAGCAGCTTGAGGACAGGGGGATTCTCTGGAAACACCATATATTTT
>NA|TRBJ2-1|TRBD1|TRBV7-9
CASPPEGAETYNEQFF
TGTGCCAGCCCGCCAGAGGGGGCAGAAACCTACAATGAGCAGTTCTTC
>many|TRBJ1-1|TRBD1|TRBV12-3/TRBV12-4
CASRRGFQGVLRLNTEAFF
TGTGCCAGCAGACGTGGGTTTCAGGGGGTCCTTAGGCTGAACACTGAAGCTTTCTTT
>NA|TRBJ2-7|NA|TRBV27
CASSKGQLGEQYF
TGTGCCAGCTCCAAAGGACAGTTGGGCGAGCAGTACTTC
>NA|TRBJ1-2|NA|TRBV4-1
CASSAGDNYGYTF
TGCGCCAGCAGCGCGGGGGATAACTATGGCTACACCTTC
>few|TRBJ1-2|NA|TRBV12-3/TRBV12-4
CASTLPGPGGYTF
TGTGCCAGCACTTTGCCGGGGCCGGGAGGCTACACCTTC
>few|TRBJ1-6|NA|TRBV5-4
CASSLEGRRALHF
TGTGCCAGCAGCTTGGAGGGCAGGAGGGCCCTCCACTTT
>NA|TRBJ2-6|NA|TRBV20-1
CSARVLAGGANVLTF
TGCAGTGCTAGAGTTTTGGCAGGGGGGGCCAACGTCCTGACTTTC
>many|TRBJ1-5|NA|TRBV7-2
CASSPQPGDQPQHF
TGTGCCAGCAGCCCTCAGCCGGGGGATCAGCCCCAGCATTTT
>few|TRBJ2-3|NA|TRBV27
CASTDFGPPPADTQYF
TGTGCCAGCACCGATTTTGGGCCCCCACCAGCAGATACGCAGTATTTT
>few|TRBJ1-4|NA|TRBV5-1
CASSLGGLNEKLFF
TGCGCCAGCAGCTTGGGAGGCCTTAATGAAAAACTGTTTTTT
>NA|TRBJ2-1|TRBD2|TRBV6-2/TRBV6-3
CASSSGTSNEQFF
TGTGCCAGCAGCTCCGGGACTAGCAATGAGCAGTTCTTC
>few|TRBJ1-2|TRBD1|TRBV5-4
CAMDRANYGYTF
TGTGCCATGGACAGGGCAAACTATGGCTACACCTTC
>few|TRBJ2-5|NA|TRBV7-8
CASSLGVTVFQETQYF
TGTGCCAGCAGCTTAGGGGTAACTGTTTTCCAAGAGACCCAGTACTTC
>NA|TRBJ1-1|TRBD1|TRBV7-3
CASRPGTGNTEAFF
TGTGCCAGCAGGCCCGGGACAGGGAACACTGAAGCTTTCTTT
>NA|TRBJ1-1|NA|TRBV6-6
CASSEGAWGRTEAFF
TGTGCCAGCAGTGAGGGAGCGTGGGGGAGGACTGAAGCTTTCTTT
>NA|TRBJ2-3|NA|TRBV5-1
CASSLDSQGYNTQYF
TGCGCCAGCAGCTTGGATAGCCAGGGTTATAATACGCAGTATTTT
>few|TRBJ2-2|TRBD2|TRBV28
CASIPPIAGGSGGELFF
TGTGCCAGCATACCCCCCATAGCGGGAGGATCAGGAGGGGAGCTGTTTTTT
>few|TRBJ2-1|TRBD2|TRBV9
CASSVSGSLYNEQFF
TGTGCCAGCAGCGTTAGCGGGAGTTTATACAATGAGCAGTTCTTC
>many|TRBJ2-4|TRBD2|TRBV7-9
CASSAPGLAGKNIQYF
TGTGCCAGCAGCGCCCCGGGACTAGCGGGCAAAAACATTCAGTACTTC
>few|TRBJ1-6|NA|TRBV27
CASSFIIESSPLHF
TGTGCCAGCAGTTTTATAATCGAGAGTTCACCCCTCCACTTT
>NA|TRBJ2-5|TRBD2|TRBV30
CAWSPGLAANGETQYF
TGTGCCTGGAGTCCGGGACTAGCGGCCAATGGAGAGACCCAGTACTTC
>few|TRBJ2-2|NA|TRBV19
CASSIEGGRITGELFF
TGTGCCAGTAGTATCGAAGGGGGGCGGATCACCGGGGAGCTGTTTTTT
>NA|TRBJ2-1|TRBD2|TRBV7-2
CASSFSLAGYNEQFF
TGTGCCAGCAGCTTCAGCCTAGCGGGGTACAATGAGCAGTTCTTC
>NA|TRBJ2-3|NA|TRBV20-1
CSARDPGVSTDTQYF
TGCAGTGCTAGAGATCCGGGGGTGTCCACAGATACGCAGTATTTT
>few|TRBJ2-2|NA|TRBV4-3
CASSQITPGRPNTGELFF
TGCGCCAGCAGCCAAATCACCCCGGGGCGACCGAACACCGGGGAGCTGTTTTTT
>NA|TRBJ1-6|NA|TRBV20-1
CSANAGGIDSPLHF
TGCAGTGCTAATGCCGGGGGGATTGATTCACCCCTCCACTTT
>NA|TRBJ2-1|TRBD2|TRBV11-3
CASSSAGGEDNEQFF
TGTGCCAGCAGCTCCGCGGGAGGGGAAGACAATGAGCAGTTCTTC
>NA|TRBJ1-3|NA|TRBV19
CASRNLRGIGNTIYF
TGTGCCAGTAGGAACCTACGAGGGATTGGAAACACCATATATTTT
>NA|TRBJ1-3|TRBD1|TRBV12-3/TRBV12-4
CASSPMTGPGNTIYF
TGTGCCAGCAGTCCGATGACAGGGCCAGGAAACACCATATATTTT
>NA|TRBJ1-5|NA|TRBV14
CASSPSGNQPQHF
TGTGCCAGCAGCCCAAGTGGCAATCAGCCCCAGCATTTT
>NA|TRBJ2-7|NA|TRBV7-2
CASSPARPEQYF
TGTGCCAGCAGCCCCGCCAGGCCCGAGCAGTACTTC
>few|TRBJ2-3|NA|TRBV2
CASSELVSGSTDTQYF
TGTGCCAGCAGTGAGCTGGTTAGCGGAAGCACAGATACGCAGTATTTT
>many|TRBJ1-2|NA|TRBV27
CASSSRVNYGYTF
TGTGCCAGCAGTTCCCGGGTAAACTATGGCTACACCTTC
>NA|TRBJ2-3|TRBD2|TRBV6-2/TRBV6-3
CASSYGTSGYRDTQYF
TGTGCCAGCAGTTACGGGACTAGCGGCTATCGAGATACGCAGTATTTT
>NA|TRBJ1-2|NA|TRBV20-1
CSARDTQGYGYTF
TGCAGTGCTAGAGATACCCAGGGGTACGGCTACACCTTC
>many|TRBJ1-1|NA|TRBV14
CASSQDRRWRPPSEHTEAFF
TGTGCCAGCAGCCAAGATCGTCGGTGGAGGCCACCCTCGGAACACACTGAAGCTTTCTTT
>NA|TRBJ1-2|TRBD1|TRBV5-6
CASSHSGLRGRLGYTF
TGTGCCAGCAGTCATTCCGGCCTCAGGGGGCGCCTTGGCTACACCTTC
>NA|TRBJ2-3|TRBD2|TRBV7-9
CASSRGLAGAGF
TGTGCCAGCAGCAGGGGACTAGCGGGAGCGGGTTTT
>many|TRBJ1-1|TRBD1|TRBV7-9
CASSDRDRPPWTPEAFF
TGTGCCAGCAGCGACCGGGACAGACCACCGTGGACGCCTGAAGCTTTCTTT
>few|TRBJ1-1|NA|TRBV14
CASSQVWGSAEAFF
TGTGCCAGCAGCCAGGTCTGGGGGTCCGCTGAAGCTTTCTTT